This T cell receptor (beta chain) was obtained from a study of beta chain features in type 1 diabetes (dated by TCRdb to 2017 to 2018). A note on the overall study: No differences in mean age, gender distribution, total cell number or subset yield were found between patients and healthy donors. A total of roughly 99,000,000 sorted cells were examined across all samples, and the number of cells per subset was strongly correlated with RNA yield. The study compared TCRB repertoires of sorted circulating CD4+ T cell subsets between recently diagnosed type 1 diabetes patients and matched healthy donors. Regulatory and stem cell-like memory subsets were obtained from only 8 patients and roughly eight healthy donors, while naive and central memory subsets were obtained from all 30 or so donors.

What the study reported, not specific to this receptor: Because the HLA sub-analyses included only small numbers of individuals, any influence of HLA type on TCRB rearrangement was left unresolved. Type 1 diabetes patients showed a moderate but significant shortening of TCRB CDR3 length in all four CD4+ subsets. Because cDNA rather than genomic DNA was sequenced, highly expressing activated cells could have been over-represented, although no difference in activation and CD3 levels was found between groups. Patients with type 1 diabetes made fewer insertions and deleted more nucleotides at VDJ recombination sites, implying thymic rearrangement abnormalities. Naive, central memory and regulatory TCRB repertoires appeared more similar among patients than among healthy donors. PCR may preferentially amplify shorter templates, but because patient and control samples were amplified and corrected together, any resulting skew would affect both groups equally.

This clone was recorded a few times. Its antigen target is currently unknown. Base qualities are not provided; no much larger clone lies one nucleotide away. A single peripheral blood draw of approximately 100 mL on average was collected from each donor into heparinised tubes. Using a panel that included CD45RO, CCR7, CD25, CD127, CD95 and CD27, naive, central memory, regulatory and stem cell-like memory CD4+ T cells were sorted on a BD FACSAria II. A purity above 95% was achieved for all sorted populations. PBMCs were isolated right away by Lymphoprep density gradient centrifugation and were stained directly, without culture. So that batch effects would be minimized, each experiment stained and sorted samples in pairs, pairing one healthy donor with one patient. Reading from cysteine to phenylalanine, the CDR3 counts 14 amino acids. The sequence is cut down to CDR3 DNA, 42 bases in frame from base 1. V is shortened by 0 bases, J by 2 bases, and the region joining them spans 8 bases. CDR1 is given as SGHTA and CDR2 as FQGTGA, both from the germline V gene.

All of the isolated RNA was reverse transcribed with the High Capacity cDNA Reverse Transcription Kit, so expressed TCRB transcripts were sequenced. Naive, central memory and regulatory T cell samples underwent deep immunoSEQ sequencing, averaging around 3.7 million total reads per sample. Sorted cells were lysed in RLT buffer and RNA was extracted with DNase-treated RNeasy Micro or Mini kits, depending on cell number. Each cell subset was processed separately to prevent cross-contamination, with patient and healthy donor samples processed together. Using the immunoSEQ multiplex PCR, TCRB sequences were amplified from cDNA into 87-bp fragments spanning the CDR3 region. Amplicons were sequenced on the Illumina HiSeq platform. The study's own analysis went as follows. PCR bias was computationally corrected using synthetic template baselines, reads within Hamming distance 2 were collapsed, and singletons that could not be merged were discarded. Reads were aligned against IMGT to assign V, D and J genes, CDR3 length and insertions or deletions at six rearrangement sites. Within each subset, clonotype counts were normalized to sorted cell number, after which true diversity and Gini coefficients were computed with the tcR R package. Repertoire sharing was quantified using the overlap coefficient calculated on TCRB nucleotide sequences. Out-of-frame TCRB sequences from naive cells were analyzed as a proxy for the pre-selection repertoire. What TCRdb holds here is the immuneACCESS table cut down to in-frame rearrangements. Part of the clones is not present; checked against another copy, under half of the missing clones reflect an unresolved V gene, and the others are unexplained. The V and J calls and clone size are taken from that table; D and trimming were inferred from the DNA. This sample has 300,000 to 450,000 clones in its table, and about 12% of those were observed once. 0.015% to 0.02% of the sample is in the top ten clones.

The sample taken for sequencing was naive CD4+ T cells from blood. The cell subset or site label for this specimen denotes: true naive CD4+ T cells. This TCR derives from a man aged 18-30 years in good health. This chain joins TRBV7-3 to TRBJ2-7; TRBD2 might be the D gene, on 6 matching bases. In nucleotides, the sequence is TGTGCCAGCAGCTTAACGCGGGGCCCCTACGAGCAGTACTTC. Its product reads: CASSLTRGPYEQYF.